The TCR beta chain under discussion was sequenced for a study of patients and donors after allogeneic stem cell transplantation. TCRdb re-called the RT-PCR reads through MiXCR, storing one row per CDR3 protein. The sample holds about a million distinct CDR3 sequences; 18% are singletons and the top ten take around 6%. This CDR3 comprises 13 residues. CDR1 is SGHVS and CDR2 is FQNEAQ in the germline V gene. V lost 4 bases and J lost 7, with 13 bases in between. The source material was blood, either unsorted or a sorted T cell fraction (not recorded which). The source of this sequence is a human donor who was either an allogeneic HSCT recipient or a stem cell or donor lymphocyte infusion donor (not recorded which). It is not recorded whose cells these are; they may come from a transplant donor. The rearrangement links TRBV7-8 to TRBJ1-2; tentatively, D is TRBD1 (5 bases). The CDR3 sequence: CASSSPGGSGYTF. CDR3 in DNA: TGTGCCAGCAGCTCCCCGGGGGGTTCTGGCTACACCTTC.